The rows below give T cell receptor beta chains drawn from one sample of a study of cytomegalovirus exposure and HLA in healthy donors. Method: immunoSEQ multiplex PCR; TCRdb's copy keeps in-frame clones and lacks some. The table shows nearly 200,000 clones, with roughly 80% occurring only once. The sequenced sample consisted of PBMCs. Every receptor here comes from a male donor in good health and CMV-seropositive. The CDR3 runs from the conserved cysteine through the conserved F or W. Fields, in order: J gene, clone size, D gene, V gene, CDR3 DNA, CDR3 protein. D genes are given only for firm matches. Not every row has a clone size; where given, it reads once, few, many or a size class.

j_gene: TRBJ2-1
abundance: NA
d_gene: TRBD1
v_gene: TRBV5-1
CDR3nt: TGCGCCAGCAGCTTTACGACAGGGAGCTCCTACAATGAGCAGTTCTTC
CDR3aa: CASSFTTGSSYNEQFF

j_gene: TRBJ1-3
abundance: NA
d_gene: NA
v_gene: TRBV21-1
CDR3nt: TGTGCCAGAAGCGGGGAAAAAGGGAGGTACGGAAACACCATATATTTT
CDR3aa: CARSGEKGRYGNTIYF

j_gene: TRBJ1-1
abundance: few
d_gene: TRBD1
v_gene: TRBV19
CDR3nt: TGTGCCAGTACCCTGGGACAGACCTATGAAGCTTTCTTT
CDR3aa: CASTLGQTYEAFF

j_gene: TRBJ1-2
abundance: NA
d_gene: NA
v_gene: TRBV7-6
CDR3nt: TGTGCCAGCAGCTTAGAAGTAGGAGGGGATGGCTACACCTTC
CDR3aa: CASSLEVGGDGYTF

j_gene: TRBJ2-3
abundance: NA
d_gene: NA
v_gene: TRBV5-6
CDR3nt: TGTGCCAGCAGCTTGATCCACTACCCGACAGATACGCAGTATTTT
CDR3aa: CASSLIHYPTDTQYF

j_gene: TRBJ1-3
abundance: NA
d_gene: TRBD1
v_gene: TRBV7-2
CDR3nt: TGTGCCAGCAGCTTAACAGGGGGCGACGGAAACACCATATATTTT
CDR3aa: CASSLTGGDGNTIYF

j_gene: TRBJ1-2
abundance: NA
d_gene: TRBD1
v_gene: TRBV23-1
CDR3nt: TGCGCCAGCAGTCACGGGACAGGGCAATACTATGGCTACACCTTC
CDR3aa: CASSHGTGQYYGYTF

j_gene: TRBJ2-7
abundance: NA
d_gene: NA
v_gene: TRBV9
CDR3nt: TGTGCCAGCAGCGTAGGAGGACAATTTTCCGAGCAGTACTTC
CDR3aa: CASSVGGQFSEQYF

j_gene: TRBJ2-5
abundance: NA
d_gene: TRBD2
v_gene: TRBV15
CDR3nt: TGTGCCACCAGCAGGGTTCTTATAGCGGGAGGGGAGACCCAGTACTTC
CDR3aa: CATSRVLIAGGETQYF

j_gene: TRBJ1-6
abundance: NA
d_gene: NA
v_gene: TRBV6-6
CDR3nt: TGTGCCAGCAGGGAGGGTCTTTATAATTCACCCCTCCACTTT
CDR3aa: CASREGLYNSPLHF

j_gene: TRBJ1-2
abundance: once
d_gene: NA
v_gene: TRBV19
CDR3nt: TGTGCCAGTAATTTCGACAAGACCTATGGCTACACCTTC
CDR3aa: CASNFDKTYGYTF

j_gene: TRBJ2-3
abundance: NA
d_gene: NA
v_gene: TRBV28
CDR3nt: TGTGCCAGCAGTTTATTCAAAGATACGCAGTATTTT
CDR3aa: CASSLFKDTQYF

j_gene: TRBJ1-5
abundance: NA
d_gene: NA
v_gene: TRBV7-2
CDR3nt: TGTGCCAGCAGCTTAGCGAATACAGTAGGTCAGCCCCAGCATTTT
CDR3aa: CASSLANTVGQPQHF

j_gene: TRBJ1-6
abundance: NA
d_gene: NA
v_gene: TRBV9
CDR3nt: TGTGCCAGCAGCCCTCATAGAGCAGGAAATTCACCCCTCCACTTT
CDR3aa: CASSPHRAGNSPLHF

j_gene: TRBJ2-7
abundance: NA
d_gene: TRBD2
v_gene: TRBV18
CDR3nt: TGTGCCAGCTCACCTTTCGAACTAGCGAGTCACGAGCAGTACTTC
CDR3aa: CASSPFELASHEQYF

j_gene: TRBJ2-7
abundance: few
d_gene: TRBD2
v_gene: TRBV2
CDR3nt: TGTGCCAGCAGGGCACTAGCGGAGCAGTACTTC
CDR3aa: CASRALAEQYF

j_gene: TRBJ1-6
abundance: NA
d_gene: TRBD1
v_gene: TRBV28
CDR3nt: TGTGCCAGCAGTACAGGGGGTTTAAATAATTCACCCCTCCACTTT
CDR3aa: CASSTGGLNNSPLHF

j_gene: TRBJ1-2
abundance: NA
d_gene: NA
v_gene: TRBV10-3
CDR3nt: TGTGCCACCTCTCCAGCTAACTATGGCTACACCTTC
CDR3aa: CATSPANYGYTF

j_gene: TRBJ2-3
abundance: NA
d_gene: TRBD1
v_gene: TRBV5-6
CDR3nt: TGTGCCAGCAGCTTGCGGGACAGCGGCACAGATACGCAGTATTTT
CDR3aa: CASSLRDSGTDTQYF

j_gene: TRBJ1-3
abundance: NA
d_gene: NA
v_gene: TRBV19
CDR3nt: TGTGCCAGTACGGAACAGGAGGGAAACACCATATATTTT
CDR3aa: CASTEQEGNTIYF

j_gene: TRBJ2-2
abundance: NA
d_gene: NA
v_gene: TRBV6-6
CDR3nt: TGTGCCAGCAGCAGGCCGTCCGGGGAGCTGTTTTTT
CDR3aa: CASSRPSGELFF

j_gene: TRBJ2-2
abundance: NA
d_gene: NA
v_gene: TRBV7-2
CDR3nt: TGTGCCAGCACCAGCCGCCGGGGGAACACCGGGGAGCTGTTTTTT
CDR3aa: CASTSRRGNTGELFF

j_gene: TRBJ2-1
abundance: NA
d_gene: TRBD1
v_gene: TRBV29-1
CDR3nt: TGCAGCGCCGTGACAGGGGAACCGCGTGAGCAGTTCTTC
CDR3aa: CSAVTGEPREQFF

j_gene: TRBJ1-1
abundance: NA
d_gene: TRBD1
v_gene: TRBV27
CDR3nt: TGTGCCAGCAGTCAACGACAGGGGGCGCGGGGCACTGAAGCTTTCTTT
CDR3aa: CASSQRQGARGTEAFF

j_gene: TRBJ1-1
abundance: NA
d_gene: NA
v_gene: TRBV19
CDR3nt: TGTGCCAGTAGTCAGGGGAACACTGAAGCTTTCTTT
CDR3aa: CASSQGNTEAFF

j_gene: TRBJ1-6
abundance: few
d_gene: TRBD1
v_gene: TRBV5-6
CDR3nt: TGTGCCAGCAGCCCGGACAGGCGACTCTATAATTCACCCCTCCACTTT
CDR3aa: CASSPDRRLYNSPLHF

j_gene: TRBJ2-1
abundance: NA
d_gene: NA
v_gene: TRBV2
CDR3nt: TGTGCCAGCAGTGGCGGGGCAAAAGGGTCCTACAATGAGCAGTTCTTC
CDR3aa: CASSGGAKGSYNEQFF

j_gene: TRBJ2-1
abundance: NA
d_gene: TRBD2
v_gene: TRBV7-9
CDR3nt: TGTGCCAGCAGCTTACCCAGGGCTAGCGGGTTAAATGAGCAGTTCTTC
CDR3aa: CASSLPRASGLNEQFF

j_gene: TRBJ1-1
abundance: NA
d_gene: NA
v_gene: TRBV12-5
CDR3nt: TGTGCTAGGGATTCGGGGGGCGTGACTGAAGCTTTCTTT
CDR3aa: CARDSGGVTEAFF

j_gene: TRBJ2-5
abundance: NA
d_gene: TRBD1
v_gene: TRBV7-7
CDR3nt: TGTGCCAGCAGCATGACAGGGGGCATAGAGACCCAGTACTTC
CDR3aa: CASSMTGGIETQYF

j_gene: TRBJ1-1
abundance: few
d_gene: NA
v_gene: TRBV9
CDR3nt: TGTGCCAGCAGCGTAGGTTCTTTGAACACTGAAGCTTTCTTT
CDR3aa: CASSVGSLNTEAFF

j_gene: TRBJ1-5
abundance: NA
d_gene: TRBD1
v_gene: TRBV5-5
CDR3nt: TGTGCCAGCAGCTTGGTGGGGACAGGGGGCATTCAGCCCCAGCATTTT
CDR3aa: CASSLVGTGGIQPQHF

j_gene: TRBJ1-2
abundance: NA
d_gene: TRBD1
v_gene: TRBV27
CDR3nt: TGTGCCAGCAGTCCAACAGGGGCAGGCTACACCTTC
CDR3aa: CASSPTGAGYTF

j_gene: TRBJ2-2
abundance: few
d_gene: NA
v_gene: TRBV7-6
CDR3nt: TGTGCCAGCAGCTTATATGGCTCGAACACCGGGGAGCTGTTTTTT
CDR3aa: CASSLYGSNTGELFF

j_gene: TRBJ1-2
abundance: NA
d_gene: NA
v_gene: TRBV5-4
CDR3nt: TGTGCCAGCAGCTTGGTGGGCGTTAACTATGGCTACACCTTC
CDR3aa: CASSLVGVNYGYTF

j_gene: TRBJ2-1
abundance: NA
d_gene: TRBD1
v_gene: TRBV11-2
CDR3nt: TGTGCCAGCAGCCGGGGACAGCCAGGGTTGTATGAGCAGTTCTTC
CDR3aa: CASSRGQPGLYEQFF

j_gene: TRBJ1-2
abundance: NA
d_gene: TRBD1
v_gene: TRBV19
CDR3nt: TGTGCCAGTAGTCCGGACAGGGGAGCTAACTATGGCTACACCTTC
CDR3aa: CASSPDRGANYGYTF

j_gene: TRBJ2-1
abundance: few
d_gene: NA
v_gene: TRBV6-6
CDR3nt: TGTGCCAGCAGTTACTCGAGGGGGGGCAATGAGCAGTTCTTC
CDR3aa: CASSYSRGGNEQFF

j_gene: TRBJ2-1
abundance: NA
d_gene: NA
v_gene: TRBV11-2
CDR3nt: TGTGCCAGCAGCCTAAGTAGTGGTGAGCAGTTCTTC
CDR3aa: CASSLSSGEQFF

j_gene: TRBJ2-5
abundance: NA
d_gene: TRBD1
v_gene: TRBV7-9
CDR3nt: TGTGCCAGCAGCTTAGGGGGACAGGGGTCAGAGACCCAGTACTTC
CDR3aa: CASSLGGQGSETQYF

j_gene: TRBJ1-1
abundance: NA
d_gene: NA
v_gene: TRBV7-2
CDR3nt: TGTGCCAGCAGCTTACTGAACAGCCCTGAAGCTTTCTTT
CDR3aa: CASSLLNSPEAFF

j_gene: TRBJ1-2
abundance: once
d_gene: NA
v_gene: TRBV21-1
CDR3nt: TGTGCCAGCAGCAAAGCAAATGAGGGACAGGGGATCTATGGCTACACCTTC
CDR3aa: CASSKANEGQGIYGYTF